This T cell receptor beta chain was retrieved from a study of identical twins. Each CDR3 protein is one row after TCRdb ran MiXCR on the 5' RACE reads. Altogether 600,000 to 700,000 distinct CDR3 sequences are present, approximately 22% being singletons, with the ten largest covering 4.3%. V lost 9 bases and J lost 5; bases outside the gene matches: 11. The CDR3 runs to 14 residues. CDR1 is SGHRS and CDR2 is YFSETQ in the germline V gene. The same sample was also studied in work on T cells expressing NK-cell markers. That source reports: The authors derived TCR beta repertoires from sorted CD3+CD56+NKG2C+, CD3+CD56+NKG2C- and CD3+CD56-NKG2C+ T cells.

This sequence was found in a woman aged 18-29 years in good health. Sequenced: PBMCs. The chain combines TRBV5-1 with TRBJ2-3, with TRBD2 identical over 8 bases. CDR3 bases: TGCGCCACAAGCGGGGGCCGTCCGATAGATACGCAGTATTTT. Translating it yields CATSGGRPIDTQYF.